The rows below give T cell receptor beta chains drawn from one sample of a study of cytomegalovirus exposure and HLA in healthy donors. Method: immunoSEQ multiplex PCR; TCRdb's copy keeps in-frame clones and lacks some. The profile covers 150,000 to 200,000 clones, with 65% to 80% appearing a single time and around 3% taken by the ten largest. Specimen: PBMCs. The receptors stem from a male donor in good health and CMV-seronegative. Both conserved end residues are part of each CDR3. A D gene is named only where the DNA matches it firmly. Rows give clone size only sometimes, using once, few, many, or a class for an expanded clone.

TRBJ2-7 TRBV7-2 - - TGTGCCAGCAGCGAAGGGGTGCGCAACGAGCAGTACTTC CASSEGVRNEQYF
TRBJ2-5 TRBV6-6 TRBD2 - TGTGCCAGCAGCGCGGGCCGGACTAGACAAGAGACCCAGTACTTC CASSAGRTRQETQYF
TRBJ2-1 TRBV18 - - TGTGCCAGCTCACCACGAGGTATCGGGACTTCCTACAATGAGCAGTTCTTC CASSPRGIGTSYNEQFF
TRBJ2-7 TRBV7-2 - - TGTGCCAGCAGCCCCCCGGGACTTTCCTACGAGCAGTACTTC CASSPPGLSYEQYF
TRBJ2-2 TRBV28 TRBD2 - TGTGCCAGCAGTCTCCTAGGACTAGCGGCGAACACCGGGGAGCTGTTTTTT CASSLLGLAANTGELFF
TRBJ1-1 TRBV25-1 - - TGTGCCAGCAGTGAAATCGCCGGGGGTCCAGCTTTCTTT CASSEIAGGPAFF
TRBJ1-5 TRBV2 TRBD1 - TGTGCCAGCAGTGAAAGAGAGGGGGCGAGACAGCCCCAGCATTTT CASSEREGARQPQHF
TRBJ1-2 TRBV18 - - TGTGCCAGCTCACCACCGTTTGCCAGGGTGTCGAGGGGCTACACCTTC CASSPPFARVSRGYTF
TRBJ2-2 TRBV11-3 - - TGTGCCAGCAGCTTAGCCAGAAACACCGGGGAGCTGTTTTTT CASSLARNTGELFF
TRBJ2-3 TRBV27 - - TGTGCCAGCAGTTCCCTCCTCGCCGGGGATACGCAGTATTTT CASSSLLAGDTQYF
TRBJ2-1 TRBV12-5 TRBD2 - TGTGCTAGTGGTTTCGCGGGAGCGAGGGGCGATGAGCAGTTCTTC CASGFAGARGDEQFF
TRBJ2-1 TRBV5-1 - - TGCGCCAGCAGCTCGGGACTCGCTTTAAATGAGCAGTTCTTC CASSSGLALNEQFF
TRBJ2-3 TRBV10-3 TRBD2 - TGTGCCATCAAGAGCGGGGGGCCCACAGATACGCAGTATTTT CAIKSGGPTDTQYF
TRBJ2-7 TRBV5-6 TRBD2 - TGTGCCAGCAGGCTTGGTGGGACTAGTATCCACGAGCAGTACTTC CASRLGGTSIHEQYF
TRBJ1-1 TRBV6-1 - - TGTGCCAGCAGGGGGGCGACTCCCCTGGGGGCTTTCTTT CASRGATPLGAFF
TRBJ2-7 TRBV20-1 TRBD1 - TGCAGTGCTAGAGATGGGACCCTCAGGGGGTTC CSARDGTLRGF
TRBJ2-3 TRBV9 - - TGTGCCAGCAGCGCCCCTCGGGGAGGGGGGTTCACAGATACGCAGTATTTT CASSAPRGGGFTDTQYF
TRBJ1-5 TRBV21-1 - - TGTGCCAGCAGCAATCTGGCAGGCTTAAGACAGCCCCAGCATTTT CASSNLAGLRQPQHF
TRBJ1-5 TRBV7-9 - - TGTTCCAGCAGCTTAGGTCCCGGGAATCAGCCCCAGCATTTT CSSSLGPGNQPQHF
TRBJ2-7 TRBV28 - - TGTGCCAGCAGCTTGCTCTACGAGCAGTACTTC CASSLLYEQYF
TRBJ1-4 TRBV5-1 TRBD1 - TGCGCCAGCGGCCAGCGACAGGGGGCCGCTGGAGAAAAACTGTTTTTT CASGQRQGAAGEKLFF
TRBJ2-7 TRBV18 - - TGTGCCAGCTCACCGAAGTTGACTTCATCCTACGAGCAGTACTTC CASSPKLTSSYEQYF
TRBJ1-1 TRBV5-1 - - TGCGCCAGCAGCTTGGTGAAAGGTACAGGGTCCACCACGCTACACATGAACACTGAAGCTTTCTTT CASSLVKGTGSTTLHMNTEAFF
TRBJ1-4 TRBV19 TRBD1 - TGTGCCAGTAGTTCCACGGGACAGGTCGGTGAAAAACTGTTTTTT CASSSTGQVGEKLFF
TRBJ2-3 TRBV9 TRBD2 - TGTGCCAGCAGCGCCGGGACTAGCGGGGGGGGGATCACAGATACGCAGTATTTT CASSAGTSGGGITDTQYF
TRBJ1-5 TRBV19 - - TGTGCCAGTAGTATGGGGGCAGTTAATCAGCCCCAGCATTTT CASSMGAVNQPQHF
TRBJ2-3 TRBV2 - - TGTGCCAGCAGTGTACAGGGATGGGGGACAGATACGCAGTATTTT CASSVQGWGTDTQYF
TRBJ2-1 TRBV11-2 TRBD2 - TGTGCCAGCAGCTTATTAGCGGGAGATGACAATGAGCAGTTCTTC CASSLLAGDDNEQFF
TRBJ1-1 TRBV5-8 - - TGTGCCAGCAGCTTGGCCCCTATTAAGATGGGGGGGAGAGACACTGAAGCTTTCTTT CASSLAPIKMGGRDTEAFF
TRBJ2-2 TRBV7-6 - - TGTGCCAGCAGCTTAGCGCGGGGTGACACCGGGGAGCTGTTTTTT CASSLARGDTGELFF
TRBJ2-2 TRBV6-1 - - TGTGCCAGCAACAGACAGAAGAACACCGGGGAGCTGTTTTTT CASNRQKNTGELFF
TRBJ2-5 TRBV28 - - TGTGCCAGCAGTTCCAACCCAACATGGGGCAGGGATATTCTAGAGACCCAGTACTTC CASSSNPTWGRDILETQYF
TRBJ2-5 TRBV4-2 - - TGTGCCAGCAGCCCCGACCCGACACGTCTGAACCAAGAGACCCAGTACTTC CASSPDPTRLNQETQYF
TRBJ1-4 TRBV5-6 - once TGTGCCAGCAGCGCAGGCCCAACTAATGAAAAACTGTTTTTT CASSAGPTNEKLFF
TRBJ2-7 TRBV7-3 TRBD1 - TGTGCCCCCGAAGACAGGGGATCCTACGAGCAGTACTTC CAPEDRGSYEQYF
TRBJ1-2 TRBV28 TRBD1 - TGTGCCGTTAAACGACAGGGAGTGGCCTATGGCTACACCTTC CAVKRQGVAYGYTF
TRBJ2-2 TRBV2 - - TGTGCCAGCAGTGAAGCGCCCCCGACTAGGGGGGAGCTGTTTTTT CASSEAPPTRGELFF
TRBJ2-4 TRBV5-1 - - TGCGCCAGCAGCCTCAACCCCGGGGTGAAAAACGGGCAAAACATTCAGTACTTC CASSLNPGVKNGQNIQYF
TRBJ2-1 TRBV5-6 TRBD2 - TGTGCCAGCAGCTTTGGATACAGCGGGGGGGATAGCTCCTACAATGAGCAGTTCTTC CASSFGYSGGDSSYNEQFF
TRBJ2-3 TRBV15 - - TGTGCCACCGCGGCCCCGGACTTTAGCACAGATACGCAGTATTTT CATAAPDFSTDTQYF
TRBJ1-1 TRBV6-1 - - TGTGCCAGCAGTGAATATTTGACAGGTCGGAAGTACACTGAAGCTTTCTTT CASSEYLTGRKYTEAFF
TRBJ2-2 TRBV27 TRBD1 few TGTGCCACCCCCAAGGGGGCGCGTGGCGGGGAGCTGTTTTTT CATPKGARGGELFF
TRBJ1-6 TRBV27 - - TGTGCCAGCAGTTTATACGAGGGATCACCCCTCCACTTT CASSLYEGSPLHF
TRBJ2-2 TRBV4-2 TRBD1 - TGTGCCAGCAGCCAAGAAGAGGGGGCTCTAGGCGGGGAGCTGTTTTTT CASSQEEGALGGELFF
TRBJ2-1 TRBV13 TRBD2 - TGTGCCAGCAGCTTAGGGTTAGCGGGTTCCTACAATGAGCAGTTCTTC CASSLGLAGSYNEQFF
TRBJ2-2 TRBV4-1 - few TGCGCCAGCAGCCAATACAGCCCCCCAGGGGCCGGGGAGCTGTTTTTT CASSQYSPPGAGELFF
TRBJ1-5 TRBV6-6 TRBD1 - TGTGCCAGCAGTACAGGGGCTTGGGGGCAGCCCCAGCATTTT CASSTGAWGQPQHF
TRBJ2-7 TRBV9 TRBD1 - TGTGCCAGCAGCGTATTGTGGGGACAGGGGGCGCGGTGCTCCTACGAGCAGTACTTC CASSVLWGQGARCSYEQYF
TRBJ1-1 TRBV9 TRBD1 - TGTGCCAGCAGCAGACAGGGGGGGGACACTGAAGCTTTCTTT CASSRQGGDTEAFF
TRBJ1-2 TRBV30 TRBD1 once TGTGCCTGGAACAGGGGAACCTATGGCTACACCTTC CAWNRGTYGYTF